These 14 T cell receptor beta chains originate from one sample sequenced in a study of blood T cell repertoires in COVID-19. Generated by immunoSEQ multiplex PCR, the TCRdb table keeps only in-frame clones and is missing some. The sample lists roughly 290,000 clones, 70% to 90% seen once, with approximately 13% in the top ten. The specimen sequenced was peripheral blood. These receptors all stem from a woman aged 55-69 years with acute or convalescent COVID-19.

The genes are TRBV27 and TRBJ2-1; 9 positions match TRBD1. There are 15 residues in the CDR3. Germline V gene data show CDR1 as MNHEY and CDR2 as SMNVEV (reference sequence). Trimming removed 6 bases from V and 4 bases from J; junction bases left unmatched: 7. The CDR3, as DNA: TGTGCCAGCAGGGGACAGGGTTCAAGATACAATGAGCAGTTCTTC. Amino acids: CASRGQGSRYNEQFF.

The CDR3 reads CACSLAGGRVDTQYF. Written as DNA, the CDR3 is TGTGCCTGTTCGCTAGCGGGAGGCCGAGTAGATACGCAGTATTTT. The rearrangement links TRBV30 to TRBJ2-3; 11 positions agree with TRBD2. Germline V lookup: CDR1 GTSNPN, CDR2 SVGIG (reference sequence). The CDR3 loop spans 15 amino acids. The ends lost 6 bases at V and 5 bases at J; junction bases unmatched: 10.

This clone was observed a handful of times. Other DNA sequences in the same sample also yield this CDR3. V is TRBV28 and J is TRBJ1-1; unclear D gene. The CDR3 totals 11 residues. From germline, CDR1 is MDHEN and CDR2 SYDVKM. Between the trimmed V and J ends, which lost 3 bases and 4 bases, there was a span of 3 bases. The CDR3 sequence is CASSLSTEAFF. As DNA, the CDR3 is TGTGCCAGCAGTTTGAGCACTGAAGCTTTCTTT.

CDR3: CASSQRTGVNYGYTF. The CDR3 region has the DNA TGTGCCAGCAGCCAGAGGACAGGGGTTAACTATGGCTACACCTTC. This chain links TRBV7-8 with TRBJ1-2; 9 positions agree with TRBD1. From germline, CDR1 is SGHVS and CDR2 FQNEAQ. The CDR3 is 15 amino acids. The junction had 5 bases not matched to a gene; V was cut back by 5 bases and J by 1 base.

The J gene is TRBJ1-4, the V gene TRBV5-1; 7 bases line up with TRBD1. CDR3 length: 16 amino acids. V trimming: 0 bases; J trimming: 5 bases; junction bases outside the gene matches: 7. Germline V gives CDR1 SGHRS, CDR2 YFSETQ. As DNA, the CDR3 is TGCGCCAGCAGCTTGGCCCCAACAGGGGCAAATGAAAAACTGTTTTTT. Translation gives CASSLAPTGANEKLFF.

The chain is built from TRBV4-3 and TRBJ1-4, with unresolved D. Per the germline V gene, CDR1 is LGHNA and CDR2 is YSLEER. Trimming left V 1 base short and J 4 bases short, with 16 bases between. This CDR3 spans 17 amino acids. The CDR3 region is CASSQVGGVPINEKLFF. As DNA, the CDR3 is TGCGCCAGCAGCCAAGTTGGAGGCGTGCCGATTAATGAAAAACTGTTTTTT.

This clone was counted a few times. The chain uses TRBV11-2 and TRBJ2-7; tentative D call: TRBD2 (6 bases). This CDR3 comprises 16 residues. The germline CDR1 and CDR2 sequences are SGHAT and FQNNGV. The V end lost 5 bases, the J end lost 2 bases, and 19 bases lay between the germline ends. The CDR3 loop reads CASSAGGVADTYEQYF. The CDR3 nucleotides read TGTGCCAGCAGCGCGGGTGGAGTAGCGGACACCTACGAGCAGTACTTC.

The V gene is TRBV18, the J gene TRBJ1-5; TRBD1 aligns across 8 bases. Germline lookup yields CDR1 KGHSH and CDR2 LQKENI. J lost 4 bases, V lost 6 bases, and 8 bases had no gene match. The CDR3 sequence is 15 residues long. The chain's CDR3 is CASSKDRVENQPQHF. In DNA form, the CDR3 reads TGTGCCAGCTCTAAGGACAGGGTTGAGAATCAGCCCCAGCATTTT.

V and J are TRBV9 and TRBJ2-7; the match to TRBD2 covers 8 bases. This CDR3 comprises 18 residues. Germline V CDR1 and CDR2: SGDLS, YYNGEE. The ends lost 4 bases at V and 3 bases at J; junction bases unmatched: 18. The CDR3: CASSPRGGRAGDGYEQYF. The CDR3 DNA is TGTGCCAGCAGCCCCCGGGGAGGGAGAGCGGGAGATGGCTACGAGCAGTACTTC.

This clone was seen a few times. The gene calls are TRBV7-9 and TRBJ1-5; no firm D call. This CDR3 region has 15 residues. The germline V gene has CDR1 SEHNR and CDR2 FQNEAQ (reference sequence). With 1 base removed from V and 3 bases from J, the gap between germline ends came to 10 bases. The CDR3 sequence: CASSLGGGNNQPQHF. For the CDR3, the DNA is TGTGCCAGCAGCTTAGGTGGCGGCAACAATCAGCCCCAGCATTTT.

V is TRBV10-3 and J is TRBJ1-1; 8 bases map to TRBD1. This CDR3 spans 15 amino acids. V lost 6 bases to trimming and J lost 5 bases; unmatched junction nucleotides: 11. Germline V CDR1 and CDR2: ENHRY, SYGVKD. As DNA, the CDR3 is TGTGCCATCAGCCCCGGACAGGGCGCGGGGACTGAAGCTTTCTTT. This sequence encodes CAISPGQGAGTEAFF.

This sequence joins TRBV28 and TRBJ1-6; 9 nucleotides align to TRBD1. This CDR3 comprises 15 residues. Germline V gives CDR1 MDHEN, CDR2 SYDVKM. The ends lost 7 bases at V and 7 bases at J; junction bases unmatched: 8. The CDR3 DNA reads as TGTGCCAGCACCTATACCGGGACAGGGAATTCACCCCTCCACTTT. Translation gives CASTYTGTGNSPLHF.

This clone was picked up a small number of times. The CDR3 region has the DNA TGCGCCAGCAGCCGGCCGGGGACTAGCGGGATCACCGGGGAGCTGTTTTTT. Its protein product is CASSRPGTSGITGELFF. The chain carries TRBV5-1 and TRBJ2-2, with 13 bases that match TRBD2. The CDR3 runs 17 residues. Looked up from germline, CDR1 is SGHRS and CDR2 is YFSETQ. V shed 4 bases and J 4 bases; nucleotides not matched to a gene: 7.

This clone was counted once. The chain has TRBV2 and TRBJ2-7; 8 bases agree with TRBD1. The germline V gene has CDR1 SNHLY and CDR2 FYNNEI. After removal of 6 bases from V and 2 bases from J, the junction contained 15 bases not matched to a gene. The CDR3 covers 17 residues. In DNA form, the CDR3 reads TGTGCCAGCAGAAGAGTTGGGTCGGGACAGGTGACCTACGAGCAGTACTTC. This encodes CASRRVGSGQVTYEQYF.